This TCR beta chain was identified during a study of T cell repertoires in cytomegalovirus infection. MiXCR, run by TCRdb on the reads, gives a single entry per CDR3 protein. The repertoire holds some 500,000 distinct CDR3 sequences, with approximately 40% as singletons. With 2 bases removed from V and 4 bases from J, the gap between germline ends came to 14 bases. Germline CDR1 and CDR2: SEHNR and FQNEAQ (reference sequence). The CDR3 spans 15 residues. Concerning this clonotype itself: The antigen is unknown.

The material sequenced was cultured PBMCs, taken from culture after CMV antigen stimulation. This clonotype was obtained from a human donor in good health (CMV status not recorded). Some clones in this sample may be carry-over from other donors' samples. V and J are TRBV7-9 and TRBJ2-5; TRBD1 is a possible D gene (6 bases). The CDR3 DNA sequence: TGTGCCAGCAGCTTATTGAGCGGCAGGGGAGAGACCCAGTACTTC. It specifies CASSLLSGRGETQYF.